Sequencing of this T cell receptor (beta chain) was carried out in a study of cytomegalovirus exposure and HLA in healthy donors. Turning to the study itself: The early release's HLA-typed donors yielded 78 million or so unique TCRs.

Details on this clone: Its target is not known.

CDR1 and CDR2 from the germline V gene are LNHDA and SQIVND (reference sequence). After removal of 4 bases from V and 2 bases from J, the junction contained 3 bases not matched to a gene. There are 14 residues in the CDR3. Both 60 Vbeta primers and 13 Jbeta primers went into the PCR. This table comes from immunoSEQ multiplex PCR, and its TCRdb copy is limited to in-frame clones, with some not included. The data show approximately 130,000 clones, 83% seen once. Overall study results and limits: Diagnosis of cytomegalovirus status made by the classifier reportedly showed high specificity and sensitivity. Another analysis was done later, and it associated 16,951 TCR beta sequences with HLA alleles at 0.05 false discovery rate. A few V segments could not be told apart, such as TRBV6-2 and TRBV6-3, and were left out.

The source of this sequence is a man between 40 and 49 years old in good health and CMV-seronegative. What was sequenced was PBMCs. The rearrangement uses TRBV19 and TRBJ1-2, with 8 bases identical to TRBD1. The CDR3 sequence is CASSRTGPNYGYTF. Here the CDR3 DNA reads TGTGCCAGTAGTAGGACAGGGCCGAACTATGGCTACACCTTC.